Below are 18 T cell receptor beta chains sequenced from a single sample in a study of blood T cells in healthy people across ages. A second PCR, run for about 7 to 11 cycles, used a sample-barcoded 5' primer plus a J-beta primer mix. TCRdb used MiXCR to reprocess the 5' RACE reads, holding one entry per CDR3 protein. Altogether about 1.6 million distinct CDR3 sequences are present, roughly 32% being singletons, with the ten largest covering approximately 11%. The specimen was blood. These receptor sequences come from a woman aged 25 to 39 in good health.

The V gene is TRBV25-1, the J gene TRBJ1-1, with D unclear. The germline gives CDR1 MGHDK, CDR2 SYGVNS. This CDR3 has 13 residues. V was clipped by 6 bases and J by 5 bases, with 13 bases between them. In nucleotides, the CDR3 is TGTGCCAGCAGCCTTAATGAAGGAACTGAAGCTTTCTTT. It yields the protein CASSLNEGTEAFF.

This rearrangement joins TRBV7-6 to TRBJ2-1; TRBD1 matches 7 bases. This CDR3 has 17 amino acids. The junction had 10 bases not matched to a gene; V was cut back by 5 bases and J by 0 bases. Germline V CDR1 and CDR2: SGHVS, FNYEAQ. The CDR3 loop is CASSPRQGLTSYNEQFF. Here the CDR3 DNA reads TGTGCCAGCAGCCCTAGACAGGGCCTAACCTCCTACAATGAGCAGTTCTTC.

This clonotype has more than one count but fewer than ten. The CDR3 protein is CASRSDRDQTSGVYEQYF. The DNA of the CDR3 is TGTGCCAGCAGATCTGACAGGGACCAGACTAGCGGGGTTTACGAGCAGTACTTC. The rearrangement links TRBV27 to TRBJ2-7; TRBD2 matches at 11 bases. CDR3 length: 18 amino acids. The germline CDR1 and CDR2 sequences are MNHEY and SMNVEV (reference sequence). V was clipped by 6 bases and J by 4 bases; unmatched bases: 17.

The V gene is TRBV7-8, the J gene TRBJ2-7, with TRBD2 identical over 10 bases. In germline, CDR1 is SGHVS, CDR2 FQNEAQ. V was clipped by 0 bases and J by 3 bases; unmatched bases: 8. The CDR3 runs to 17 residues. CDR3 sequence (DNA): TGTGCCAGCAGCTTAGCGGGGACTAGCGATCGGATCTACGAGCAGTACTTC. Its translation: CASSLAGTSDRIYEQYF.

This chain uses TRBV12-3 or TRBV12-4 with TRBJ1-2; TRBD1 is a possible D gene (5 bases). With 5 bases removed from V and 8 bases from J, the gap between germline ends came to 21 bases. This CDR3 has 15 residues. The CDR3 sequence is CASSPSQRQTSGYTF. The CDR3 nucleotides are TGTGCCAGCAGTCCATCACAGAGACAGACGTCGGGCTACACCTTC.

The rearrangement uses TRBV9 and TRBJ1-1, with a weak D call TRBD1 (5 bases). Germline V gene lookup returns CDR1 SGDLS and CDR2 YYNGEE. The CDR3 covers 15 residues. The V end was cut by 0 bases, the J end by 5 bases, with 14 bases between. This chain's CDR3 is CASSVDGGVGTEAFF. The DNA of the CDR3 is TGTGCCAGCAGCGTAGACGGAGGGGTCGGGACTGAAGCTTTCTTT. Full variable domain (missing parts from reference TRBV9 and TRBJ1-1): DSGVTQTPKHLITATGQRVTLRCSPRSGDLSVYWYQQSLDQGLQFLIQYYNGEERAKGNILERFSAQQFPDLHSELNLSSLELGDSALYFCASSVDGGVGTEAFFGQGTRLTVV.

This clonotype has a handful of counts. The chain employs TRBV11-2 and TRBJ2-1, with 8 nucleotides matching TRBD2. Trimming removed 0 bases from V and 1 base from J; junction bases left unmatched: 2. The germline V gene has CDR1 SGHAT and CDR2 FQNNGV. CDR3 length: 16 residues. CDR3 sequence (DNA): TGTGCCAGCAGCTTAGAGCGGGAGGATTCCTACAATGAGCAGTTCTTC. Residues: CASSLEREDSYNEQFF.

This chain links TRBV5-4 with TRBJ2-1; D not resolved. Trimming took 4 bases from V and 2 from J, leaving 16 bases between them. This CDR3 is 16 amino acids long. Germline CDR1 is SGHNT and CDR2 is YYREEE (reference sequence). The CDR3 coding sequence is TGTGCCAGCAGCCCCCCGGAGAGAAAAGCCTACAATGAGCAGTTCTTC. Protein: CASSPPERKAYNEQFF.

This clonotype was found many times. The chain carries TRBV4-2 and TRBJ2-1; D is unresolved. V was cut by 4 bases and J by 1 base, with 11 bases left in between. Germline-derived CDR1 and CDR2 are LGHNA and YNFKEQ. There are 15 residues in the CDR3. CDR3 amino acids: CASSLQRGSYNEQFF. The CDR3 nucleotides read TGTGCCAGCAGCCTCCAGCGAGGTTCCTACAATGAGCAGTTCTTC.

A few counts support this clonotype. The gene calls are TRBV20-1 and TRBJ2-1, with no clear D. Germline assignment: CDR1 DFQATT and CDR2 SNEGSKA (reference sequence). The CDR3 consists of 12 residues. The V end lost 4 bases, the J end lost 5 bases, and 9 bases lay between the germline ends. The CDR3 protein is CSAIVGNNEQFF. In DNA, the CDR3 is TGCAGTGCTATTGTAGGAAACAATGAGCAGTTCTTC.

This chain links TRBV5-1 with TRBJ2-5, with D unresolved. This CDR3 contains 13 residues. With 7 bases removed from V and 1 base from J, the gap between germline ends came to 11 bases. Germline loops: CDR1 SGHRS, CDR2 YFSETQ. The chain's CDR3 is CASQLHGQETQYF. In DNA form, the CDR3 reads TGCGCCAGCCAGTTGCATGGCCAAGAGACCCAGTACTTC.

This clonotype was seen only a few times. The V gene is TRBV9, the J gene TRBJ2-6, with D unresolved. The CDR3 spans 15 residues. Looked up from germline, CDR1 is SGDLS and CDR2 is YYNGEE. V was clipped by 3 bases and J by 0 bases, with 7 bases between them. DNA of the CDR3: TGTGCCAGCAGCGCCAGGATCTCTGGGGCCAACGTCCTGACTTTC. Protein sequence: CASSARISGANVLTF.

This chain connects TRBV6-6 to TRBJ2-5; 7 nucleotides line up with TRBD1. V lost 6 bases, J lost 5 bases, and 12 bases stayed unmatched. Germline V gives CDR1 MNHNY, CDR2 SVGAGI (reference sequence). This CDR3 comprises 15 residues. The CDR3 nucleotides are TGTGCCAGCAGCTGCCTGACAGGGAATCAGGAGACCCAGTACTTC. Translating it yields CASSCLTGNQETQYF.

The chain couples TRBV20-1 to TRBJ2-7, with 10 bases identical to TRBD2. The junction had 7 bases not matched to a gene; V was cut back by 6 bases and J by 2 bases. Germline CDR1 DFQATT, CDR2 SNEGSKA (reference sequence). The CDR3 is made up of 14 amino acids. The CDR3 region has the DNA TGCAGTGCCAAACGGACTAGCGGAGCCTACGAGCAGTACTTC. Translation: CSAKRTSGAYEQYF.

The chain combines TRBV5-1 with TRBJ2-7; D tentatively reads TRBD1 or TRBD2 (5 bases each). The CDR3 spans 13 residues. V shed 0 bases and J shed 5 bases, with 9 bases lying between them. CDR1 is SGHRS, CDR2 YFSETQ, per germline. DNA of the CDR3: TGCGCCAGCAGCTTGGTGAAGGGACACGAGCAGTACTTC. Protein: CASSLVKGHEQYF.

This clonotype was picked up a small number of times. This chain connects TRBV20-1 to TRBJ2-7; TRBD1 or TRBD2 may be the D gene (5 bases each). Trimming removed 5 bases at V and 8 bases at J, with 19 bases between. Looked up from germline, CDR1 is DFQATT and CDR2 is SNEGSKA (reference sequence). This CDR3 contains 13 residues. The DNA for the CDR3 is TGCAGTGCTGGCCGGGACGGTACTACGCAGCAGTACTTC. It codes for CSAGRDGTTQQYF.

The J gene is TRBJ1-1, the V gene TRBV30; the D gene is possibly TRBD1 (6 bases). Trimming pared 2 bases from V and 1 base from J, leaving 14 bases between. In germline, CDR1 is GTSNPN, CDR2 SVGIG (reference sequence). The CDR3 consists of 15 residues. CDR3 residues: CAWSPVGRGNTEAFF. The CDR3, as DNA: TGTGCCTGGAGTCCGGTGGGCAGGGGGAACACTGAAGCTTTCTTT.

Written as DNA, the CDR3 is TGTGCCAGCAGCCCCCAAAAGGGACTAGCGGGAGTCATGGCAGATACGCAGTATTTT. Its translation is CASSPQKGLAGVMADTQYF. This sequence joins TRBV14 and TRBJ2-3, with 14 bases aligning to TRBD2. This CDR3 is 19 amino acids long. V was pared by 4 bases and J by 4 bases, with 13 bases of the junction left unmatched. Germline CDR1 and CDR2: SGHDN and FVKESK.